This TCR beta chain derives from a study of identical twins. CDR3 length equals 14 residues. Trimming removed 6 bases from V and 7 bases from J, with 18 bases in between. Looked up from germline, CDR1 is MNHNS and CDR2 is SASEGT. TCRdb independently ran MiXCR on the 5' RACE reads; one entry per CDR3 protein. The data hold fewer than 900,000 distinct CDR3 sequences, with roughly 20% observed a single time. These data were likewise used in another study, on T cells expressing NK-cell markers.

This TCR derives from a woman aged 18 to 35 in good health. Material: PBMCs. The V gene is TRBV6-1, the J gene TRBJ1-1, with a weak D call TRBD1 (6 bases). CDR3 DNA: TGTGCCAGCAGCACCGGTACACGAGGGGGTGAAGCTTTCTTT. Translating gives CASSTGTRGGEAFF.